The 8 T cell receptor beta chains presented below share a single source sample, sequenced in a study of blood T cell repertoires in COVID-19. TCRdb's table, derived via immunoSEQ multiplex PCR, lists solely in-frame clones and lacks some. The sample includes around 72,000 clones, over 75% of them seen just once. Sequencing was done on a sample of peripheral blood. The receptors derive from a man aged 50 or older with acute or convalescent COVID-19.

This clone was recorded only once. One end of the junction fails to match germline, which may point to a read error. The chain employs TRBV7-7 and TRBJ2-2; D is ambiguous. Per the germline V gene, CDR1 is SSHAT and CDR2 is FNYEAQ (reference sequence). The CDR3 spans 15 residues. The CDR3 protein is CASSLSRWPTGELFF. CDR3 DNA: TGTGCTAGCAGCTTAAGTCGTTGGCCCACCGGGGAGCTGTTTTTT.

The chain recombines TRBV10-3 with TRBJ1-4; no firm D call. The germline V gene has CDR1 ENHRY and CDR2 SYGVKD. Trimming cost V 10 bases and J 4 bases, with 13 bases left between them. The CDR3 loop spans 13 amino acids. The CDR3 coding sequence is TGTGCCACACGAGATGGAGGTAATGAAAAACTGTTTTTT. Its translation is CATRDGGNEKLFF.

The rearrangement links TRBV5-4 to TRBJ2-2; perhaps TRBD2 as D (5 bases). The V and J ends lost 0 bases and 5 bases respectively, with 5 bases between them. CDR1 and CDR2 from the germline V gene are SGHNT and YYREEE (reference sequence). The CDR3 sequence is 13 residues long. CDR3 bases: TGTGCCAGCAGCTTGGGAGGGACCGGGGAGCTGTTTTTT. This encodes CASSLGGTGELFF.

This chain uses TRBV30 with TRBJ1-3, with D possibly being TRBD1 (6 bases). The CDR3 spans 13 residues. V was trimmed by 4 bases and J by 4 bases, leaving 11 bases between them. Germline V gene sequence: CDR1 GTSNPN, CDR2 SVGIG (reference sequence). CDR3 region: CAWKQGAGNTIYF. CDR3 nucleotide sequence: TGTGCCTGGAAACAGGGTGCAGGAAACACCATATATTTT.

This clone is a singleton in its sample. The CDR3 nucleotides are TGTGCCAGCAGTTACTCCTTAAGGGGGCAGGAGACCCAGTACTTC. Translation gives CASSYSLRGQETQYF. V usage is TRBV6-5 and J usage is TRBJ2-5; 7 positions match TRBD1. The length of the CDR3 is 15 residues. J gave up 5 bases and V 0 bases, and 6 bases lay outside the gene matches. CDR1 is MNHEY and CDR2 is SVGAGI in the germline V gene.

CDR3 nucleotides: TGTGCCAGCTCACCGGACAGGGCTTACGAGCAGTACTTC. Translating it yields CASSPDRAYEQYF. The rearrangement links TRBV18 to TRBJ2-7, with 8 bases matching TRBD1. The CDR3 runs to 13 residues. V lost 3 bases and J lost 4; bases outside the gene matches: 2. Germline lookup yields CDR1 KGHSH and CDR2 LQKENI.

The chain uses TRBV19 and TRBJ1-5, with D perhaps TRBD1 (5 bases). V lost 6 bases and J lost 2, with 14 bases in between. This CDR3 spans 15 amino acids. In germline, CDR1 is LNHDA, CDR2 SQIVND (reference sequence). The CDR3 sequence is CASRSRAAGNQPQHF. Here the CDR3 DNA reads TGTGCCAGTAGATCCAGGGCGGCGGGCAATCAGCCCCAGCATTTT.

The rearrangement uses TRBV3-1 (or the pseudogene TRBV3-2) and TRBJ1-4; D is possibly TRBD1 (5 bases). V was clipped by 1 base and J by 0 bases, with 9 bases between them. The germline gives CDR1 LGHDT, CDR2 YNNKEL (reference sequence). The length of the CDR3 is 16 residues. CDR3 loop: CASSQAATATNEKLFF. CDR3 nucleotide sequence: TGTGCCAGCAGCCAAGCCGCGACAGCAACTAATGAAAAACTGTTTTTT.